The present entry profiles one T cell receptor (beta chain) with its context. These data come from a study of T cell changes during pregnancy in multiple sclerosis. TCRdb's copy holds only in-frame clones and misses some; the assay was immunoSEQ multiplex PCR. The repertoire includes about 62,000 clones, about 89% of them detected once, and roughly 2.5% sits in the top ten. The V gene's germline CDR1 is SGHNT and CDR2 YYREEE (reference sequence). The CDR3 sequence is 16 residues long. V lost 4 bases, J lost 0 bases, and 4 bases stayed unmatched. This specimen was peripheral blood, taken in the first trimester of pregnancy. This chain uses TRBV5-4 with TRBJ2-2; 9 bases agree with TRBD1. The receptor was isolated from a female donor with multiple sclerosis, enrolled in a pregnancy study. The CDR3 nucleotides read TGTGCCAGCAGCCCAGACAGGGGGGCGAACACCGGGGAGCTGTTTTTT. Protein sequence: CASSPDRGANTGELFF.